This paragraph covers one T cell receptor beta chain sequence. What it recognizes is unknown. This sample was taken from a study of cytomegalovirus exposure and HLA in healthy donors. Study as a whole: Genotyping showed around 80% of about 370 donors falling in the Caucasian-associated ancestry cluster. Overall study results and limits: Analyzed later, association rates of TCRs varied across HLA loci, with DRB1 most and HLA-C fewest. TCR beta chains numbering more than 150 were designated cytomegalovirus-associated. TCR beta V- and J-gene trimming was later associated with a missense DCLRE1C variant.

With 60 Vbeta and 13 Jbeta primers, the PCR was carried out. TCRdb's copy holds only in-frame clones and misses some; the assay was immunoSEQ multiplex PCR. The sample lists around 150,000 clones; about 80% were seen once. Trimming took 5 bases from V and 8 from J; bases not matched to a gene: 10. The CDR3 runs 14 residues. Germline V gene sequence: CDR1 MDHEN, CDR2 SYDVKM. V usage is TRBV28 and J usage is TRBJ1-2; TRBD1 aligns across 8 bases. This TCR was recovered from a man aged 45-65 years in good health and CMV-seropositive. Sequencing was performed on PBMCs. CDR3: CASSRTGCAQGYTF. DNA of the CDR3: TGTGCCAGCAGTCGGACAGGGTGCGCACAGGGCTACACCTTC.